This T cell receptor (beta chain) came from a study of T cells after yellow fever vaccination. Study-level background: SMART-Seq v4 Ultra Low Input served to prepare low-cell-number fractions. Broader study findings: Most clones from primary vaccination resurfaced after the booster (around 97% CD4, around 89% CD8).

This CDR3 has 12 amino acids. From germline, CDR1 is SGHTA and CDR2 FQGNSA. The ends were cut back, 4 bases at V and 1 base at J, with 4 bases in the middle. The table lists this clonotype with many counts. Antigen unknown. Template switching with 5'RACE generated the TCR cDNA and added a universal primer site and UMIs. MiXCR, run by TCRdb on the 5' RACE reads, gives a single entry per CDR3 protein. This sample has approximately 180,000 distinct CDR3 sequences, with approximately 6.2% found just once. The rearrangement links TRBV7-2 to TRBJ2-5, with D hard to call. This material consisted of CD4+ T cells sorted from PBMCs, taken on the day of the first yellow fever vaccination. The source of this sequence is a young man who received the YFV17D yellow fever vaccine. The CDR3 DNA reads TGTGCCAGCAGCTCTATCCAAGAGACCCAGTACTTC. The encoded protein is CASSSIQETQYF.